This T cell receptor (beta chain) appears in the sequencing data of a study of cytomegalovirus exposure and HLA in healthy donors. General study results and limits: Upon later analysis, TCR association rates were observed to vary by HLA locus, being highest for DRB1 and lowest for HLA-C. Researchers catalogued 150 or so TCR beta chains as cytomegalovirus-associated.

Germline CDR1 SEHNR, CDR2 FQNEAQ (reference sequence). The CDR3 spans 14 residues. Trimming left V 2 bases short and J 1 base short, with 6 bases between. The study ran its PCR with 60 Vbeta and 13 Jbeta primers. How the authors handled the data: In a later analysis, some 80 million unique TCR beta chains included roughly 11 million shared by two or more donors. TCRdb's copy holds only in-frame clones and misses some; the assay was immunoSEQ multiplex PCR. V, J and clone size are those of that table, while D and trimming were read from the DNA. This table holds over 150,000 clones, 60% to 80% found once. Details on this clone: Antigen specificity is unknown.

The specimen was PBMCs. The receptor was derived from a man in his fifties or sixties in good health and CMV-seronegative. The J gene is TRBJ1-5, the V gene TRBV7-9; D remains unclear. Written as DNA, the CDR3 is TGTGCCAGCAGCTTATTTGGCAGCAATCAGCCCCAGCATTTT. It codes for CASSLFGSNQPQHF.